This TCR beta chain was sequenced for a study of T cell responses to AZD1222 COVID-19 vaccine. The CDR3 runs 17 residues. CDR1 is MRHNA, CDR2 SNTAGT, per germline. Trimming removed 1 base from V and 3 bases from J, with 18 bases in between. TCRdb's copy holds only in-frame clones and misses some; the assay was immunoSEQ multiplex PCR. The profile shows 150,000 to 200,000 clones, 85% to 90% of them singletons. The J gene is TRBJ2-5, the V gene TRBV6-4, with TRBD1 as a possible D gene (6 bases). The clonotype originates from an adult in good health. Sample: peripheral blood, taken on day 0 of AZD1222 vaccination. Written as DNA, the CDR3 is TGTGCCAGCAGTGACTGGCGGACAGTCGTATCAAAAGAGACCCAGTACTTC. This codes for CASSDWRTVVSKETQYF.